These T cell receptor beta chains were read from a single sample in a study of blood T cell repertoires in COVID-19. Data came from immunoSEQ multiplex PCR; TCRdb stores just in-frame clones and leaves some out. The table includes roughly 290,000 clones, 75% to 95% detected once. The sequenced sample was peripheral blood. Receptors originate from a woman aged 25-40 years with COVID-19, enrolled during active disease. CDR3s include the opening cysteine and the closing phenylalanine or tryptophan.

TRBJ1-4	TRBV30	CAWSVEGFTTNEKLFF
TRBJ1-2	TRBV9	CASSPSLRTGGYGYTF
TRBJ1-2	TRBV5-1	CASSTQGQGSGYTF
TRBJ1-1	TRBV29-1	CSVAQGYSNTEAFF
TRBJ2-2	TRBV2	CASGLKNTGELFF
TRBJ2-2	TRBV7-6	CASSSPGQGATGELFF
TRBJ2-5	TRBV7-3	CASSPTAGQETQYF
TRBJ2-5	TRBV19	CASSRAGVDTQYF
TRBJ1-5	TRBV30	CAWEDRALRSNQPQHF
TRBJ1-2	TRBV4-2	CASSQEGTKSYYGYTF
TRBJ2-3	TRBV10-3	CAISEGTSGSPAEYF
TRBJ2-2	TRBV29-1	CSVEDASGGTSGAGELFF
TRBJ1-2	TRBV5-1	CASSVLTGWDGYTF
TRBJ1-1	TRBV28	CASSDRTGGNTEAFF
TRBJ1-2	TRBV10-3	CAIRGGQVDYGYTF
TRBJ2-7	TRBV10-2	CASRVAGEGEQYF
TRBJ1-2	TRBV29-1	CSGNLQDYGYTF
TRBJ2-7	TRBV10-3	CATGGGSDGYEQYF
TRBJ1-6	TRBV4-1	CASSQGSAVLGSPLHF
TRBJ1-4	TRBV4-2	CASSQSPTGKGEKLFF
TRBJ1-5	TRBV5-4	CASSLGPSNQPQHF
TRBJ2-7	TRBV12-5	CASGASGESQQYF
TRBJ2-7	TRBV5-4	CASSGGLAGVWEQYF
TRBJ1-5	TRBV28	CATSHLQNSNQPQHF
TRBJ1-1	TRBV2	CASRDRGVNTEAFF
TRBJ2-1	TRBV11-1	CASSLSSGGFYNEQFF
TRBJ2-5	TRBV29-1	CSVEGRGLETQYF
TRBJ2-5	TRBV3-1/TRBV3-2	CASSQARQGRETQYF
TRBJ2-2	TRBV11-1	CASSPDRLNTGELFF
TRBJ1-2	TRBV28	CASRRVGGYGYTF
TRBJ1-4	TRBV2	CASSLEIPGQPNEKLFF
TRBJ2-1	TRBV28	CASGTHSYNEQFF
TRBJ2-7	TRBV6-5	CASSSLGAGGVPPQYF
TRBJ2-7	TRBV7-2	CASSLRQGISYEQYF
TRBJ1-5	TRBV6-5	CASSRRGSNQPQHF
TRBJ2-1	TRBV12-3/TRBV12-4	CASSFGEYNEQFF
TRBJ1-1	TRBV28	CASSPDTGGGTEAFF
TRBJ1-1	TRBV7-9	CASSGEGQGAFF
TRBJ2-3	TRBV5-6	CASSPATGFSTDTQYF
TRBJ2-3	TRBV5-1	CASSFTSNTADTQYF
TRBJ2-7	TRBV6-2/TRBV6-3	CASSAGIEQYF
TRBJ2-7	TRBV10-3	CAISRQGGYEQYF
TRBJ2-5	TRBV7-9	CASSLSSGESETQYF
TRBJ1-5	TRBV5-6	CASSSGTGSNQPQHF
TRBJ2-1	TRBV11-3	CASSSIGTSGHNEQFF
TRBJ1-4	TRBV3-1/TRBV3-2	CASSFGQREKLFF
TRBJ1-1	TRBV10-2	CASATAAGGQGNTEAFF
TRBJ1-4	TRBV5-1	CASSPIGQGLTTNEKLFF
TRBJ2-5	TRBV7-9	CASSFGRGAQETQYF
TRBJ2-1	TRBV19	CASSPETGSYNEQFF
TRBJ1-2	TRBV18	CASSPPGQAEDYGYTF
TRBJ2-7	TRBV19	CASRLAASPPTRQYF
TRBJ2-1	TRBV24-1	CATSDSGYNEQFF